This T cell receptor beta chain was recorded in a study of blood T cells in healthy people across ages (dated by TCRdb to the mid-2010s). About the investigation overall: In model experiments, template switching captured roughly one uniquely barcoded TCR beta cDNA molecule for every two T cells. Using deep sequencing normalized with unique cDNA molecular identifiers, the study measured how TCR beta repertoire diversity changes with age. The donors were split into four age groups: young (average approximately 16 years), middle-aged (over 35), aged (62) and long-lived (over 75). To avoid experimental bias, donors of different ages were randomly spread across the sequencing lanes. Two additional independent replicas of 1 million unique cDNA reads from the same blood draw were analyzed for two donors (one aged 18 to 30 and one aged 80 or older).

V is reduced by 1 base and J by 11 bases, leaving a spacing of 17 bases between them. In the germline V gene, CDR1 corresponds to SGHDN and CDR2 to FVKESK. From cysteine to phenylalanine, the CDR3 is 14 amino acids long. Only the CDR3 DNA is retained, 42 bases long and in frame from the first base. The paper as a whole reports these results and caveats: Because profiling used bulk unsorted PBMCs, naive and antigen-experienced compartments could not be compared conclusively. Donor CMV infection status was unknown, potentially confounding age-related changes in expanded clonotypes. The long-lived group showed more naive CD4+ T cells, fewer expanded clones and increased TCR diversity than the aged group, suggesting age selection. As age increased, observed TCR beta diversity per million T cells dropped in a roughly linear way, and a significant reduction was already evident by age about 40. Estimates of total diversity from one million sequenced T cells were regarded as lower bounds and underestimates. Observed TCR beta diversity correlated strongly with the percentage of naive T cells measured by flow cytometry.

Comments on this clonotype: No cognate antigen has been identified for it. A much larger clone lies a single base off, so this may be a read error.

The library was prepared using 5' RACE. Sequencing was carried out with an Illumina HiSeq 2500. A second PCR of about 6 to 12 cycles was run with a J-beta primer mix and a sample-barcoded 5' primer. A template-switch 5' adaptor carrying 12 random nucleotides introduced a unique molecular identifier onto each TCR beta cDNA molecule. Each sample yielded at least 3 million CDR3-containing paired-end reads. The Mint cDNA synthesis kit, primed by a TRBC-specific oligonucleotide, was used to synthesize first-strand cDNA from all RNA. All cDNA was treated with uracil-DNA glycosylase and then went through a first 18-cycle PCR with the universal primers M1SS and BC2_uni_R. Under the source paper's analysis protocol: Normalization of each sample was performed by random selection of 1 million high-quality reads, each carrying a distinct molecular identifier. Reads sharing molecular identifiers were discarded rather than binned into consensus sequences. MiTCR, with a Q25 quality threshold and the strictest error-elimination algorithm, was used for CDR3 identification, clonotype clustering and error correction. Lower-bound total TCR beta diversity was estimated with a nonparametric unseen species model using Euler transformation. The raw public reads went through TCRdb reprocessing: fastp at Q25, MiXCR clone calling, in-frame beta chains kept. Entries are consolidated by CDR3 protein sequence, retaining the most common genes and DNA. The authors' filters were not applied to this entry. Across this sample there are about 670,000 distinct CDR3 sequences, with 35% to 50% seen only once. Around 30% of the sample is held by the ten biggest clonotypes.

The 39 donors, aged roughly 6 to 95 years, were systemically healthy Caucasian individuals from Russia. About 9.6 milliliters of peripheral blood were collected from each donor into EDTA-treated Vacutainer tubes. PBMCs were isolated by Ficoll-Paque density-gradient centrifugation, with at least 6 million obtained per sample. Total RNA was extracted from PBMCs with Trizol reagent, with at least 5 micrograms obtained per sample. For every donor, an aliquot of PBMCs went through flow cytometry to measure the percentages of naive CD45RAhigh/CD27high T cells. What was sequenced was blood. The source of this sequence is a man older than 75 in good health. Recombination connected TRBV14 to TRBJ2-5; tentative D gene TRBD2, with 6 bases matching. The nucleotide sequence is TGTGCCAGCAGCCAAGCCCGGGGGAGGAATGAGCAGTACTTC. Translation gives CASSQARGRNEQYF.